A single TCR beta chain is shown here with its context. Antigen specificity is unknown. PCR amplification relied on 60 Vbeta primers (plus 13 Jbeta primers). The data were produced by immunoSEQ multiplex PCR, yet TCRdb's version contains in-frame clones alone and is incomplete. The sample holds roughly 190,000 clones, approximately 70% seen once. The data were obtained in a study of cytomegalovirus exposure and HLA in healthy donors. The CDR3 is 17 residues long. CDR1 and CDR2 (germline): MNHNS, SASEGT. V lost 2 bases, J lost 7 bases, and 13 bases stayed unmatched. The study, taken as a whole, reports: The study flagged some 170 TCR beta chains as cytomegalovirus-associated. Three CMV-associated chains proved CMV antigen-specific in vitro.

The chain has TRBV6-1 and TRBJ2-3; 9 bases fit TRBD2. Sequenced sample: PBMCs. This TCR was sampled from a woman aged 25 to 45 in good health and CMV-seronegative. DNA of the CDR3: TGTGCCAGCAGTGAATCTAGGCTAGCGGGGATTTTAAATACGCAGTATTTT. It encodes CASSESRLAGILNTQYF.